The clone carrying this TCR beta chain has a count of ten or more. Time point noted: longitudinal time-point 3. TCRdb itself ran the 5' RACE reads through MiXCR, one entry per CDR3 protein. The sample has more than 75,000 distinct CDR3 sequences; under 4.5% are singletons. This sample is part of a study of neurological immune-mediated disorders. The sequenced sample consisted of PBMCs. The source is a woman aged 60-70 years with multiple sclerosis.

The CDR3 spells CASSSGGRPHEQYF. Written as DNA, the CDR3 is TGTGCCAGCAGTTCTGGGGGGCGCCCCCACGAGCAGTACTTC. The gene calls are TRBV28 and TRBJ2-7; D tentatively fits TRBD1 or TRBD2 (6 bases each). Per the germline V gene, CDR1 is MDHEN and CDR2 is SYDVKM. The V end was cut by 4 bases, the J end by 5 bases, with 15 bases between. The CDR3 length is 14 residues.